Below are 11 T cell receptor beta chains sequenced from a single sample in a study of cytomegalovirus exposure and HLA in healthy donors. Researchers ran the PCR with 60 Vbeta and 13 Jbeta primers. This table comes from immunoSEQ multiplex PCR, and its TCRdb copy is limited to in-frame clones, with some not included. The sample contains some 77,000 clones, less than 80% of which appear only once. Sequencing was performed on PBMCs. The source is a woman in her thirties or forties in good health and CMV-seronegative.

The chain combines TRBV7-2 with TRBJ2-1, with 9 bases that match TRBD2. The germline CDR1 and CDR2 sequences are SGHTA and FQGNSA. V lost 7 bases to trimming and J lost 8 bases; unmatched junction nucleotides: 12. The CDR3 length is 15 residues. In DNA, the CDR3 is TGTGCCAGCACCATTGAGGTAGCGGGAGTACATGAGCAGTTCTTC. This encodes CASTIEVAGVHEQFF.

V and J are TRBV15 and TRBJ2-3; 11 bases fit TRBD2. Germline V lookup: CDR1 LNHNV, CDR2 YYDKDF (reference sequence). Losses at the gene ends were 3 bases for V and 2 bases for J; bases not matched to a gene: 4. CDR3 size: 16 residues. CDR3 sequence: CATSSGTSGITDTQYF. For the CDR3, the DNA is TGTGCCACCAGCAGTGGGACTAGCGGAATCACAGATACGCAGTATTTT. The variable domain in full, completed from reference TRBV15 and TRBJ2-3, reads DAMVIQNPRYQVTQFGKPVTLSCSQTLNHNVMYWYQQKSSQAPKLLFHYYDKDFNNEADTPDNFQSRRPNTSFCFLDIRSPGLGDTAMYLCATSSGTSGITDTQYFGPGTRLTVL.

This rearrangement joins TRBV11-2 to TRBJ2-7, with D perhaps matching TRBD2 (5 bases). Trimming removed 5 bases from V and 3 bases from J, with 23 bases in between. The germline CDR1 and CDR2 sequences are SGHAT and FQNNGV. The CDR3 covers 17 residues. The CDR3 DNA follows: TGTGCCAGCAGCCCGTGGGTACTAGTCCTAGAGGTCTACGAGCAGTACTTC. Protein sequence: CASSPWVLVLEVYEQYF.

V is TRBV11-1 and J is TRBJ1-6; the D is unclear. This CDR3 region has 14 residues. The V end lost 4 bases, the J end lost 4 bases, and 8 bases lay between the germline ends. Germline V gives CDR1 SGHAT, CDR2 FQDESV (reference sequence). The CDR3 DNA sequence: TGTGCCAGCAGCTCCACCGGGTATAATTCACCCCTCCACTTT. It specifies CASSSTGYNSPLHF.

The rearrangement uses TRBV28 and TRBJ1-1; unclear D gene. The CDR3 length is 14 residues. Per germline, CDR1 MDHEN and CDR2 SYDVKM. V was shortened by 10 bases and J by 1 base, with 16 bases between the two germline ends. CDR3 in DNA: TGTGCCACCCTACTTCCGGGGTCGAACACTGAAGCTTTCTTT. This codes for CATLLPGSNTEAFF.

The chain carries TRBV27 and TRBJ2-1, with TRBD2 identical over 9 bases. The CDR3 length is 16 residues. Per germline, CDR1 MNHEY and CDR2 SMNVEV (reference sequence). V was clipped by 2 bases and J by 2 bases; unmatched bases: 4. The CDR3 loop reads CASSLVGGGAYNEQFF. As DNA, the CDR3 is TGTGCCAGCAGTTTAGTAGGCGGGGGGGCCTACAATGAGCAGTTCTTC.

This clone occurred once. This chain uses TRBV4-1 with TRBJ2-7, with 9 positions matching TRBD1. The CDR3 length is 16 residues. The ends lost 0 bases at V and 3 bases at J; junction bases unmatched: 6. In germline, CDR1 is MGHRA, CDR2 YSYEKL. The CDR3 is CASSQEGGQGHYEQYF. CDR3 DNA: TGCGCCAGCAGCCAAGAGGGGGGACAGGGACACTACGAGCAGTACTTC.

This clone was observed a handful of times. This chain links TRBV2 with TRBJ2-7, with D possibly being TRBD1 (7 bases). The V gene lost 4 bases and the J gene lost 2 bases, with 15 bases spanning the gap. The CDR3 is 15 residues long. The germline V gene encodes CDR1 SNHLY and CDR2 FYNNEI. The CDR3 sequence: CASSAIRGEPYEQYF. The CDR3 bases are TGTGCCAGCAGTGCTATCAGGGGGGAACCCTACGAGCAGTACTTC.

V gene TRBV10-3 combines with J gene TRBJ2-2; D is perhaps TRBD2 (6 bases). Trimming stripped 4 bases from V and 7 bases from J, with 16 bases between. Germline V gene lookup returns CDR1 ENHRY and CDR2 SYGVKD. CDR3 length: 15 amino acids. For the CDR3, the DNA is TGTGCCATCAGTGGGGCGGGAAGTGGTATCGGGGAGCTGTTTTTT. Translation gives CAISGAGSGIGELFF.

The CDR3 spells CASSPGWGGSYEQYF. DNA for the CDR3: TGTGCCAGCAGCCCCGGGTGGGGGGGTTCCTACGAGCAGTACTTC. The chain recombines TRBV11-3 with TRBJ2-7, with 7 bases lining up with TRBD2. The CDR3 extends over 15 amino acids. J gave up 1 base and V 5 bases, and 8 bases lay outside the gene matches. Germline assignment: CDR1 SGHNT and CDR2 YENEEA.

The chain carries TRBV10-2 and TRBJ2-1, with 7 bases lining up with TRBD2. The CDR3 spans 15 residues. V was clipped by 7 bases and J by 6 bases; unmatched bases: 12. In germline, CDR1 is WSHSY, CDR2 SAAADI. The CDR3 region has the DNA TGCGCCAGCAAAGAAAAGCGGGATAGGTTCAATGAGCAGTTCTTC. Amino acid sequence: CASKEKRDRFNEQFF.